This TCR beta chain appears in the sequencing data of a study of T cells in Graves' hyperthyroidism and ophthalmopathy. This clonotype has ten or more counts. Antigen unknown. Study-wide results and caveats: Most clonotypes expanded in thyroid above 0.001 were likewise present in blood. A model using 13 V-J features told ophthalmopathy apart from stable hyperthyroidism.

From germline, CDR1 is MGHRA and CDR2 YSYEKL. V lost 1 base, J lost 7 bases, and 9 bases stayed unmatched. The CDR3 covers 16 residues. Regions amplified from RNA transcripts were the TCR beta CDR3 regions. Initially, a first-round RT-PCR of the TCR CDR3 employed the HTBI primer set. MiXCR, run by TCRdb on the multiplex PCR reads, gives a single entry per CDR3 protein. The sample lists some 600,000 distinct CDR3 sequences, more than 45% occurring once. For Graves' hyperthyroidism to be stable, ophthalmopathy could not progress within 18 months. Patients aged 18 to 65 had newly diagnosed hyperthyroidism that had lasted under 2 months.

Material for sequencing was peripheral blood or thyroid tissue (not recorded which). The TCR was taken from a woman aged 18-30 years with Graves' hyperthyroidism. The rearrangement uses TRBV4-1 and TRBJ1-5; the match to TRBD1 covers 8 bases. The CDR3 DNA reads as TGCGCCAGCAGCCAAGTGTCTCAGGGGGCCGGGCAGCCCCAGCATTTT. The encoded protein is CASSQVSQGAGQPQHF.